These 16 T cell receptor beta chains came from one sample sequenced in a study of post-analysis software for immune sequencing data. Researchers reported that TCR beta cDNA libraries carried unique molecular identifiers. One entry per CDR3 protein results from TCRdb running MiXCR on the PCR reads. The sample has about 160,000 distinct CDR3 sequences; about 36% are singletons. Sequencing was performed on blood, taken after autologous hematopoietic stem cell transplantation. The source is a girl under 18 with multiple sclerosis.

The sample holds a few counts of this clonotype. The chain is built from TRBV7-9 and TRBJ1-5; the D gene is possibly TRBD1 (6 bases). Germline CDR1 is SEHNR and CDR2 is FQNEAQ (reference sequence). V gave up 4 bases and J gave up 4 bases, with 20 bases separating them. There are 17 residues in the CDR3. The CDR3 reads CASSSETGSRANQPQHF. The CDR3 bases are TGTGCCAGCAGCTCCGAGACAGGCTCCCGGGCAAATCAGCCCCAGCATTTT.

The chain couples TRBV20-1 to TRBJ2-3; tentatively, D is TRBD1 (5 bases). Germline V gene lookup returns CDR1 DFQATT and CDR2 SNEGSKA (reference sequence). The CDR3 is 15 amino acids. Trimming pared 0 bases from V and 6 bases from J, leaving 16 bases between. The CDR3 DNA follows: TGCAGTGCTAGAGAGGGGCCGGCTGACGGGGATACGCAGTATTTT. Protein: CSAREGPADGDTQYF.

This chain uses TRBV21-1 with TRBJ2-2; TRBD2 is taken as the D call from the table, unchecked against the DNA. TRBV21-1 is labeled a pseudogene. The CDR3 is made up of 18 amino acids. CDR3 DNA: TGTGCCAGCCATTTTACCGGGACTAGCGGGAGCGGAACCGGGGAGCTGTTTTTT. It translates to CASHFTGTSGSGTGELFF.

The rearrangement uses TRBV27 and TRBJ2-5, with D unresolved. The J call is uncertain, as TRBJ2-7 better fits the DNA end. The length of the CDR3 is 13 residues. From germline, CDR1 is MNHEY and CDR2 SMNVEV (reference sequence). CDR3 sequence: CASSGGNPYEQYF. In nucleotides, the CDR3 is TGTGCCAGCAGTGGTGGGAATCCTTACGAGCAGTACTTC.

The chain uses TRBV20-1 and TRBJ2-3; D is ambiguous. CDR1 and CDR2 from the germline V gene are DFQATT and SNEGSKA (reference sequence). This CDR3 comprises 16 residues. V was cut by 0 bases and J by 0 bases, with 13 bases left in between. In DNA form, the CDR3 reads TGCAGTGCTAGAGATGCGTCTTTAATTAGCACAGATACGCAGTATTTT. Translating it yields CSARDASLISTDTQYF.

The sample holds a few counts of this clonotype. The rearrangement uses TRBV5-1 and TRBJ1-2; D not certain. The CDR3 contains 14 residues. Germline lookup yields CDR1 SGHRS and CDR2 YFSETQ. V lost 4 bases and J lost 8, with 18 bases in between. CDR3 DNA: TGCGCCAGCAGCCCTGGAGCGGGCCCGACGGGCTACACCTTC. Translating it yields CASSPGAGPTGYTF.

The J gene is TRBJ1-5, the V gene TRBV12-3 or TRBV12-4, with D uncertain. V was pared by 5 bases and J by 4 bases, with 9 bases between. The CDR3 contains 13 residues. CDR3 nucleotides: TGTGCCAGCAGTCAGCGAACAAATCAGCCCCAGCATTTT. It encodes CASSQRTNQPQHF.

The rearrangement links TRBV29-1 to TRBJ2-1, with a tentative D call TRBD2 (6 bases). The CDR3 sequence is 13 residues long. The V and J ends lost 2 bases and 2 bases respectively, with 7 bases between them. Per the germline V gene, CDR1 is SQVTM and CDR2 is ANQGSEA. The CDR3 spells CSVELATYNEQFF. In DNA, the CDR3 is TGCAGCGTTGAACTAGCGACCTACAATGAGCAGTTCTTC.

CDR3 sequence reads: CASSSAGGRYNEQFF. The CDR3 DNA sequence: TGTGCCAGCAGCTCGGCGGGGGGCCGCTACAATGAGCAGTTCTTC. J is TRBJ2-1 and V is TRBV7-2; TRBD2 matches 8 bases. The CDR3 has 15 amino acids. With V trimmed by 4 bases and J by 3 bases, 5 bases remained unmatched. Germline CDR1 reads SGHTA; CDR2 reads FQGNSA.

This clonotype was seen a handful of times. The chain carries TRBV5-1 and TRBJ1-1, with D possibly matching TRBD1 (6 bases). Trimming shortened V by 5 bases and J by 4 bases, and 15 bases separated the two germline ends. The CDR3 is made up of 14 amino acids. In germline, CDR1 is SGHRS, CDR2 YFSETQ. The CDR3 nucleotides are TGCGCCAGCAGTTTTGGATGGGGGCGCACTGAAGCTTTCTTT. Translated, it gives CASSFGWGRTEAFF.

This clonotype came up once. The rearrangement joins TRBV4-1 to TRBJ1-1; no definite D call. Between the trimmed V and J ends, which lost 0 bases and 0 bases, there was a span of 8 bases. CDR1 and CDR2 (germline): MGHRA, YSYEKL. The CDR3 is 15 amino acids. CDR3 coding DNA: TGCGCCAGCAGCCAAGATAGAAGGATGAACACTGAAGCTTTCTTT. Amino acids: CASSQDRRMNTEAFF.

This sequence joins TRBV4-2 and TRBJ2-3; D is tentatively TRBD1 or TRBD2 (5 bases each). There are 17 residues in the CDR3. V lost 0 bases and J lost 3, with 16 bases in between. Germline V gene lookup returns CDR1 LGHNA and CDR2 YNFKEQ. CDR3 in amino acids: CASSQELLRGATDTQYF. The CDR3 DNA reads as TGTGCCAGCAGCCAAGAACTATTGAGGGGAGCGACAGATACGCAGTATTTT.

This clonotype was detected ten times or more. The V and J genes are TRBV20-1 and TRBJ2-3, with TRBD2 identical over 7 bases. With V trimmed by 6 bases and J by 1 base, 10 bases remained unmatched. The CDR3 is 15 amino acids. Germline CDR1 DFQATT, CDR2 SNEGSKA (reference sequence). The CDR3 nucleotides read TGCAGTGCACGAGGGGAGGGCCTCGGCACAGATACGCAGTATTTT. Translation: CSARGEGLGTDTQYF.

This clonotype was seen ten or more times. The chain links TRBV20-1 to TRBJ2-7, with TRBD2 identical over 14 bases. Germline lookup yields CDR1 DFQATT and CDR2 SNEGSKA (reference sequence). The CDR3 is made up of 21 amino acids. The junction had 20 bases not matched to a gene; V was cut back by 0 bases and J by 4 bases. The CDR3 nucleotides read TGCAGTGCTAGAGATCTAGGGGCCACCGGGACTAGCGGGAGTAGACCTTACGAGCAGTACTTC. Amino acids: CSARDLGATGTSGSRPYEQYF.

This clonotype was counted between two and nine times. The chain links TRBV28 to TRBJ2-3, with 12 bases lining up with TRBD2. The CDR3 extends over 16 amino acids. CDR1 and CDR2 from the germline V gene are MDHEN and SYDVKM. Unmatched junction bases numbered 8, after V lost 5 bases and J lost 5 bases. The DNA for the CDR3 is TGTGCCAGCAGTCCACTAGCGGGAGGAATTGTAGATACGCAGTATTTT. It translates to CASSPLAGGIVDTQYF.

The chain couples TRBV7-9 to TRBJ2-6; TRBD1 aligns across 7 bases. The germline CDR1 and CDR2 sequences are SEHNR and FQNEAQ (reference sequence). CDR3 length: 15 residues. Losses at the gene ends were 4 bases for V and 4 bases for J; bases not matched to a gene: 4. For the CDR3, the DNA is TGTGCCAGCAGCTCAACAGGGGCCGGGGCCAACGTCCTGACTTTC. This encodes CASSSTGAGANVLTF.